What follows describes a single T cell receptor beta chain. These data belong to a study of CD8+ T cells in alopecia areata. V lost 2 bases to trimming and J lost 6 bases; unmatched junction nucleotides: 7. CDR1 SGHDT and CDR2 YYEEEE come from the germline V gene. This CDR3 is 14 amino acids long. cDNA reverse transcribed from extracted RNA served as the sequencing template. Profiling relied on immunoSEQ multiplex PCR, and the TCRdb table lists in-frame clones only, not all of them. The data contain about 180,000 clones, less than 80% of them seen just once; the ten biggest clones take up approximately 10%.

The sample was CD8+ T cells sorted from blood, taken at week 0. This receptor was taken from a human donor with alopecia areata. This chain joins TRBV5-6 and TRBJ2-7; TRBD1 agrees at 8 bases. In nucleotides, the CDR3 is TGTGCCAGCAGCTTCGGACAGGGAAGGACCGAGCAGTACTTC. It is translated as CASSFGQGRTEQYF.